Listed below are T cell receptor beta chains from one sample, sequenced in a study of blood T cells in healthy people across ages. MiXCR was run by TCRdb on the 5' RACE reads, yielding one entry per CDR3 protein. Altogether 700,000 to 900,000 distinct CDR3 sequences are present, 25% to 30% being singletons, with the ten largest covering approximately 2.9%. The data were also submitted as part of a second study, on T cells of mothers and their children.

The sequencing sample was made of blood. These receptors were collected from a boy aged 10-17 years in good health. The CDR3 runs from the conserved cysteine through the conserved F or W. The order of the fields is D gene, clone size, V gene, J gene, CDR3 protein, CDR3 DNA. D genes are given only for firm matches. Clone size is not always given. Where it is, it says once, few, many or a class for expanded clones.

D gene: NA
clone size: NA
V gene: TRBV28
J gene: TRBJ1-4
CDR3 protein: CASSPGPLSRKLFF
CDR3 DNA: TGTGCCAGCAGCCCGGGTCCCTTGTCACGAAAACTGTTTTTT

D gene: NA
clone size: few
V gene: TRBV5-1
J gene: TRBJ2-2
CDR3 protein: CASRYFPNTGELFF
CDR3 DNA: TGCGCCAGCAGGTACTTCCCGAACACCGGGGAGCTGTTTTTT

D gene: TRBD2
clone size: few
V gene: TRBV27
J gene: TRBJ2-3
CDR3 protein: CASSLSRRGSTDTQYF
CDR3 DNA: TGTGCCAGCAGTTTATCGAGGCGGGGGAGCACAGATACGCAGTATTTT

D gene: NA
clone size: NA
V gene: TRBV20-1
J gene: TRBJ2-5
CDR3 protein: CSAPGAEYQETQYF
CDR3 DNA: TGCAGTGCCCCGGGTGCGGAGTACCAAGAGACCCAGTACTTC

D gene: TRBD2
clone size: few
V gene: TRBV7-9
J gene: TRBJ2-1
CDR3 protein: CASSSVTSGYNEQFF
CDR3 DNA: TGTGCCAGCAGTTCGGTGACTAGCGGATACAATGAGCAGTTCTTC

D gene: TRBD1
clone size: NA
V gene: TRBV5-6
J gene: TRBJ1-5
CDR3 protein: CASTRQGRRDQPQHF
CDR3 DNA: TGTGCCAGCACCCGACAGGGTAGGAGAGATCAGCCCCAGCATTTT

D gene: TRBD2
clone size: few
V gene: TRBV7-6
J gene: TRBJ2-5
CDR3 protein: CASSLGLAGSTQETQYF
CDR3 DNA: TGTGCCAGCAGCTTAGGGCTAGCGGGGTCCACTCAAGAGACCCAGTACTTC

D gene: NA
clone size: few
V gene: TRBV29-1
J gene: TRBJ1-5
CDR3 protein: CSVTVGMSNQPQHF
CDR3 DNA: TGCAGCGTTACCGTGGGGATGAGCAATCAGCCCCAGCATTTT

D gene: NA
clone size: NA
V gene: TRBV5-1
J gene: TRBJ1-1
CDR3 protein: CASSLEWSTEALF
CDR3 DNA: TGCGCCAGCAGCTTGGAATGGTCCACTGAAGCTCTCTTT

D gene: NA
clone size: NA
V gene: TRBV9
J gene: TRBJ2-7
CDR3 protein: CASSAGPSGEQYF
CDR3 DNA: TGTGCCAGCAGCGCCGGGCCCTCGGGAGAGCAGTACTTC

D gene: NA
clone size: few
V gene: TRBV5-1
J gene: TRBJ1-6
CDR3 protein: CASSLVGDSPLHF
CDR3 DNA: TGCGCCAGCAGCTTGGTCGGGGATTCACCCCTCCACTTT

D gene: TRBD2
clone size: NA
V gene: TRBV12-3/TRBV12-4
J gene: TRBJ2-1
CDR3 protein: CAASPGGDFGEQFF
CDR3 DNA: TGTGCCGCTTCGCCGGGGGGGGACTTCGGTGAGCAGTTCTTC

D gene: TRBD1
clone size: NA
V gene: TRBV19
J gene: TRBJ2-1
CDR3 protein: CATRTGFRQMSEQFF
CDR3 DNA: TGTGCCACCAGGACAGGGTTCCGCCAAATGAGCGAGCAGTTCTTC

D gene: NA
clone size: few
V gene: TRBV20-1
J gene: TRBJ1-5
CDR3 protein: CSARDRGSNQPQHF
CDR3 DNA: TGCAGTGCTAGAGACAGGGGTAGCAATCAGCCCCAGCATTTT

D gene: TRBD1
clone size: NA
V gene: TRBV12-3/TRBV12-4
J gene: TRBJ2-1
CDR3 protein: CASSPPGQGREQFF
CDR3 DNA: TGTGCCAGCAGTCCTCCGGGACAGGGAAGGGAGCAGTTCTTC

D gene: NA
clone size: NA
V gene: TRBV15
J gene: TRBJ1-5
CDR3 protein: CATSKQLNQPQHF
CDR3 DNA: TGTGCCACCAGCAAACAGCTGAATCAGCCCCAGCATTTT

D gene: TRBD1
clone size: NA
V gene: TRBV5-1
J gene: TRBJ2-5
CDR3 protein: CASSQGQPGETQYF
CDR3 DNA: TGCGCCAGCAGCCAGGGACAGCCGGGGGAGACCCAGTACTTC

D gene: NA
clone size: NA
V gene: TRBV6-5
J gene: TRBJ2-5
CDR3 protein: CASSYGSGPLGETQYF
CDR3 DNA: TGTGCCAGCAGTTACGGATCAGGACCCCTAGGAGAGACCCAGTACTTC

D gene: NA
clone size: NA
V gene: TRBV12-3/TRBV12-4
J gene: TRBJ1-2
CDR3 protein: CASSSIARGYGYTF
CDR3 DNA: TGTGCCAGCAGTTCGATAGCGAGGGGTTATGGCTACACCTTC

D gene: TRBD1
clone size: NA
V gene: TRBV20-1
J gene: TRBJ2-4
CDR3 protein: CSALGTGQNIQYF
CDR3 DNA: TGCAGTGCCCTCGGGACAGGGCAAAACATTCAGTACTTC

D gene: NA
clone size: few
V gene: TRBV5-1
J gene: TRBJ2-2
CDR3 protein: CASSLAVQGNTGELFF
CDR3 DNA: TGCGCCAGCAGCTTGGCCGTACAGGGGAACACCGGGGAGCTGTTTTTT

D gene: NA
clone size: NA
V gene: TRBV5-1
J gene: TRBJ2-3
CDR3 protein: CASSSNEADTQYF
CDR3 DNA: TGCGCCAGCAGCTCCAATGAGGCAGATACGCAGTATTTT

D gene: NA
clone size: few
V gene: TRBV28
J gene: TRBJ1-4
CDR3 protein: CASSFGGSTNEKLFF
CDR3 DNA: TGTGCCAGCAGTTTTGGGGGGTCGACTAATGAAAAACTGTTTTTT

D gene: TRBD1
clone size: NA
V gene: TRBV25-1
J gene: TRBJ1-1
CDR3 protein: CASSMPGTGWTEAFF
CDR3 DNA: TGTGCCAGCAGTATGCCCGGGACAGGGTGGACTGAAGCTTTCTTT

D gene: NA
clone size: NA
V gene: TRBV28
J gene: TRBJ1-1
CDR3 protein: CASMQLEGGNTEAFF
CDR3 DNA: TGTGCCAGCATGCAGTTAGAGGGAGGGAACACTGAAGCTTTCTTT

D gene: NA
clone size: many
V gene: TRBV10-3
J gene: TRBJ2-7
CDR3 protein: CAIRRGQTYEQYF
CDR3 DNA: TGTGCCATCAGGCGGGGACAGACCTACGAGCAGTACTTC

D gene: TRBD1
clone size: NA
V gene: TRBV11-2
J gene: TRBJ1-6
CDR3 protein: CASSLRILDRRNSPLHF
CDR3 DNA: TGTGCCAGCAGCTTACGGATCCTGGACAGGCGGAATTCACCCCTCCACTTT

D gene: NA
clone size: few
V gene: TRBV3-1
J gene: TRBJ2-1
CDR3 protein: CASSPTHSGNEQFF
CDR3 DNA: TGTGCCAGCAGCCCCACTCACTCCGGCAATGAGCAGTTCTTC

D gene: NA
clone size: many
V gene: TRBV6-5
J gene: TRBJ1-2
CDR3 protein: CASSQTANYGYTF
CDR3 DNA: TGTGCCAGCAGTCAAACAGCTAACTATGGCTACACCTTC

D gene: NA
clone size: NA
V gene: TRBV5-1
J gene: TRBJ2-5
CDR3 protein: CASSLVGTQETQYF
CDR3 DNA: TGCGCCAGCAGCTTGGTAGGGACCCAAGAGACCCAGTACTTC

D gene: TRBD1
clone size: NA
V gene: TRBV7-2
J gene: TRBJ1-2
CDR3 protein: CASSFRDRGRPTF
CDR3 DNA: TGTGCCAGCAGCTTCCGGGACAGGGGTCGTCCCACCTTC

D gene: TRBD1
clone size: NA
V gene: TRBV20-1
J gene: TRBJ1-5
CDR3 protein: CSASRGTGDQPQHF
CDR3 DNA: TGCAGTGCTAGTCGAGGGACAGGGGATCAGCCCCAGCATTTT

D gene: NA
clone size: NA
V gene: TRBV5-1
J gene: TRBJ2-1
CDR3 protein: CASSLEGDNEQFF
CDR3 DNA: TGCGCCAGCAGCTTGGAAGGGGACAATGAGCAGTTCTTC

D gene: NA
clone size: NA
V gene: TRBV20-1
J gene: TRBJ2-7
CDR3 protein: CSATAWETPEQYF
CDR3 DNA: TGCAGTGCCACGGCTTGGGAAACACCCGAGCAGTACTTC

D gene: TRBD2
clone size: NA
V gene: TRBV4-2
J gene: TRBJ2-2
CDR3 protein: CASSQDVGTSRTGELFF
CDR3 DNA: TGTGCCAGCAGCCAAGATGTAGGGACTAGTCGAACCGGGGAGCTGTTTTTT

D gene: NA
clone size: few
V gene: TRBV10-3
J gene: TRBJ2-1
CDR3 protein: CAISATSYNEQFF
CDR3 DNA: TGTGCCATCAGTGCCACATCGTACAATGAGCAGTTCTTC

D gene: NA
clone size: few
V gene: TRBV28
J gene: TRBJ2-7
CDR3 protein: CASSPHTSYEQYF
CDR3 DNA: TGTGCCAGCAGTCCCCATACCTCCTACGAGCAGTACTTC

D gene: TRBD1
clone size: NA
V gene: TRBV20-1
J gene: TRBJ1-2
CDR3 protein: CSARPLGLSQGGAYGYTF
CDR3 DNA: TGCAGTGCTAGACCCCTGGGCCTCTCCCAGGGGGGTGCCTATGGCTACACCTTC

D gene: TRBD1
clone size: few
V gene: TRBV7-6
J gene: TRBJ2-5
CDR3 protein: CASSARDRGNWKTQYF
CDR3 DNA: TGTGCCAGCAGCGCGCGGGACAGGGGCAATTGGAAGACCCAGTACTTC

D gene: NA
clone size: NA
V gene: TRBV5-1
J gene: TRBJ2-1
CDR3 protein: CASGPGAVHEQFF
CDR3 DNA: TGCGCCAGCGGACCTGGGGCGGTCCATGAGCAGTTCTTC

D gene: NA
clone size: NA
V gene: TRBV29-1
J gene: TRBJ2-5
CDR3 protein: CSVGFRGTVMVTQYF
CDR3 DNA: TGCAGCGTTGGATTCCGGGGAACCGTCATGGTGACCCAGTACTTC

D gene: TRBD2
clone size: NA
V gene: TRBV11-2
J gene: TRBJ2-5
CDR3 protein: CASSLIAGDRETQYF
CDR3 DNA: TGTGCCAGCAGCTTAATAGCGGGGGATCGAGAGACCCAGTACTTC

D gene: TRBD2
clone size: few
V gene: TRBV5-1
J gene: TRBJ2-7
CDR3 protein: CASSLQGTLGLDEQYF
CDR3 DNA: TGCGCCAGCAGCTTACAAGGGACCCTCGGACTAGACGAGCAGTACTTC

D gene: NA
clone size: few
V gene: TRBV25-1
J gene: TRBJ2-4
CDR3 protein: CASSESLSAKNIQYF
CDR3 DNA: TGTGCCAGCAGTGAGTCACTGTCAGCCAAAAACATTCAGTACTTC

D gene: TRBD2
clone size: NA
V gene: TRBV2
J gene: TRBJ2-1
CDR3 protein: CASSEVGLALDEQFF
CDR3 DNA: TGTGCCAGCAGTGAAGTGGGACTAGCATTGGATGAGCAGTTCTTC

D gene: NA
clone size: few
V gene: TRBV20-1
J gene: TRBJ1-4
CDR3 protein: CSATPGEKLFF
CDR3 DNA: TGCAGTGCTACCCCCGGCGAAAAACTGTTTTTT

D gene: NA
clone size: NA
V gene: TRBV7-9
J gene: TRBJ2-4
CDR3 protein: CASSPILARGTLAKNIQYF
CDR3 DNA: TGTGCCAGCAGCCCAATACTAGCGAGGGGGACCCTAGCCAAAAACATTCAGTACTTC

D gene: TRBD2
clone size: NA
V gene: TRBV12-5
J gene: TRBJ2-5
CDR3 protein: CASGFGLAGGSQETQYF
CDR3 DNA: TGTGCTAGTGGTTTCGGGCTAGCGGGGGGCTCTCAAGAGACCCAGTACTTC

D gene: TRBD2
clone size: NA
V gene: TRBV27
J gene: TRBJ2-1
CDR3 protein: CASSIGGADYNEQLF
CDR3 DNA: TGTGCCAGCAGCATCGGGGGGGCCGACTACAATGAGCAGCTCTTC

D gene: NA
clone size: NA
V gene: TRBV5-1
J gene: TRBJ1-3
CDR3 protein: CASSPNYLGGNTIHF
CDR3 DNA: TGCGCCAGCAGCCCGAACTACCTAGGAGGAAACACCATACATTTT

D gene: NA
clone size: NA
V gene: TRBV5-1
J gene: TRBJ1-4
CDR3 protein: CASSLDPPAGSGEKLFF
CDR3 DNA: TGCGCCAGCAGCTTGGACCCACCCGCAGGGTCAGGGGAAAAACTGTTTTTT

D gene: NA
clone size: NA
V gene: TRBV5-1
J gene: TRBJ2-7
CDR3 protein: CASSSPYRGGTYEQYF
CDR3 DNA: TGCGCCAGCAGCTCTCCCTACAGGGGAGGAACCTACGAGCAGTACTTC

D gene: NA
clone size: NA
V gene: TRBV6-5
J gene: TRBJ1-4
CDR3 protein: CASSRDGFEKLFF
CDR3 DNA: TGTGCCAGCAGCCGGGACGGGTTTGAAAAACTGTTTTTT

D gene: TRBD2
clone size: NA
V gene: TRBV27
J gene: TRBJ2-1
CDR3 protein: CASSPRREFYNEQFF
CDR3 DNA: TGTGCCAGCAGTCCTCGGCGGGAGTTCTACAATGAACAGTTCTTC

D gene: NA
clone size: few
V gene: TRBV10-1
J gene: TRBJ1-1
CDR3 protein: CASSAGQQLPMNTEAFF
CDR3 DNA: TGCGCCAGCAGTGCCGGACAACAACTCCCCATGAACACTGAAGCTTTCTTT

D gene: NA
clone size: NA
V gene: TRBV6-1
J gene: TRBJ1-1
CDR3 protein: CASSTQTGGTEAFF
CDR3 DNA: TGTGCCAGCAGTACCCAAACGGGGGGGACTGAAGCTTTCTTT

D gene: TRBD2
clone size: few
V gene: TRBV3-1
J gene: TRBJ2-5
CDR3 protein: CASSQEILAGAQETQYF
CDR3 DNA: TGTGCCAGCAGCCAAGAAATCCTAGCGGGGGCCCAAGAGACCCAGTACTTC

D gene: NA
clone size: NA
V gene: TRBV12-3/TRBV12-4
J gene: TRBJ1-4
CDR3 protein: CASRNGRLEKLFF
CDR3 DNA: TGTGCCAGCAGGAATGGACGGTTAGAAAAACTGTTTTTT

D gene: NA
clone size: NA
V gene: TRBV9
J gene: TRBJ2-7
CDR3 protein: CASSVGQGGYEQYF
CDR3 DNA: TGTGCCAGCAGCGTAGGACAGGGAGGGTACGAGCAGTACTTC

D gene: TRBD2
clone size: NA
V gene: TRBV20-1
J gene: TRBJ2-3
CDR3 protein: CSASPGLAGGSTDTQYF
CDR3 DNA: TGCAGTGCTAGCCCGGGACTAGCGGGGGGAAGCACAGATACGCAGTATTTT